These 16 T cell receptor beta chains originate from one sample sequenced in a study of cytomegalovirus exposure and HLA in healthy donors. 13 Jbeta primers and 60 Vbeta primers were used for the PCR. The protocol was immunoSEQ multiplex PCR, while the TCRdb copy is restricted to in-frame clones and leaves out a portion. The sample carries around 100,000 clones, 55% to 65% recorded once. Sequencing used PBMCs. The receptor source for this set is a man younger than 45 in good health and CMV-seropositive.

V is TRBV10-3 and J is TRBJ2-1; 9 nucleotides align to TRBD2. This CDR3 region has 15 residues. The germline CDR1 and CDR2 sequences are ENHRY and SYGVKD. V shed 3 bases, J shed 8 bases, and the junction held 8 bases outside the gene matches. CDR3 nucleotides: TGTGCCATCAGTGACTCGGGACTAGCTTATGATGAGCAGTTCTTC. It yields the protein CAISDSGLAYDEQFF.

The V gene is TRBV11-2, the J gene TRBJ2-2, with 12 bases fitting TRBD2. The CDR3 sequence is 18 residues long. The V gene end was trimmed by 5 bases and the J gene end by 7 bases; junction bases not matched to a gene: 14. Germline loops: CDR1 SGHAT, CDR2 FQNNGV. Here the CDR3 reads CASSALGASGGAGGELFF. DNA of the CDR3: TGTGCCAGCAGCGCCCTCGGGGCTAGCGGGGGGGCCGGCGGGGAGCTGTTTTTT.

The chain couples TRBV5-1 to TRBJ2-1, with D possibly matching TRBD2 (6 bases). The germline V gene has CDR1 SGHRS and CDR2 YFSETQ. Trimming stripped 0 bases from V and 4 bases from J, with 11 bases between. The CDR3 has 15 amino acids. The CDR3 reads CASSLEDYEYNEQFF. CDR3 bases: TGCGCCAGCAGCTTGGAGGACTATGAATACAATGAGCAGTTCTTC.

The V gene is TRBV4-1, the J gene TRBJ1-1; D gene unclear. The germline V and J ends were trimmed by 3 bases and 0 bases, with 8 bases remaining between them. CDR3 length: 14 amino acids. CDR1 MGHRA and CDR2 YSYEKL come from the germline V gene. The CDR3 here is CASSHGFMNTEAFF. The CDR3 DNA is TGCGCCAGCAGCCATGGCTTCATGAACACTGAAGCTTTCTTT.

The genes are TRBV4-1 and TRBJ2-1, with TRBD2 matching over 10 bases. The CDR3 is made up of 16 amino acids. CDR1 and CDR2 (germline): MGHRA, YSYEKL. The junction had 4 bases not matched to a gene; V was cut back by 1 base and J by 4 bases. CDR3 nucleotide sequence: TGCGCCAGCAGCCAAGTCCAGCGGGGGGGGTACAATGAGCAGTTCTTC. It codes for CASSQVQRGGYNEQFF.

This chain uses TRBV5-6 with TRBJ1-1, with TRBD1 matching over 10 bases. This CDR3 has 17 residues. The ends lost 4 bases at V and 3 bases at J; junction bases unmatched: 12. The germline gives CDR1 SGHDT, CDR2 YYEEEE. CDR3 nucleotide sequence: TGTGCCAGCAGCCGCGACAGGGGGCTTTCTATGGACACTGAAGCTTTCTTT. It translates to CASSRDRGLSMDTEAFF.

This chain connects TRBV5-1 to TRBJ2-2, with D uncertain. Trimming pared 2 bases from V and 4 bases from J, leaving 6 bases between. CDR1 is SGHRS and CDR2 is YFSETQ in the germline V gene. The CDR3 has 13 residues. CDR3 protein: CASSFVSTGELFF. CDR3 DNA sequence: TGCGCCAGCAGCTTCGTCAGCACCGGGGAGCTGTTTTTT. Full variable domain (missing parts from reference TRBV5-1 and TRBJ2-2): KAGVTQTPRYLIKTRGQQVTLSCSPISGHRSVSWYQQTPGQGLQFLFEYFSETQRNKGNFPGRFSGRQFSNSRSEMNVSTLELGDSALYLCASSFVSTGELFFGEGSRLTVL.

This clone was counted only a few times. CDR3 loop: CASSSVEQGNTIYF. The CDR3 DNA follows: TGTGCCAGTAGTTCCGTGGAGCAAGGAAACACCATATATTTT. This chain uses TRBV19 with TRBJ1-3; no definite D call. V gave up 5 bases and J gave up 4 bases, with 12 bases separating them. The CDR3 runs to 14 residues. Germline lookup yields CDR1 LNHDA and CDR2 SQIVND (reference sequence).

J is TRBJ2-3 and V is TRBV6-1, with D maybe TRBD2 (5 bases). V was clipped by 2 bases and J by 4 bases, with 10 bases between them. Germline V gene data show CDR1 as MNHNS and CDR2 as SASEGT. This CDR3 spans 14 amino acids. The CDR3 loop is CASSERPAADTQYF. CDR3 nucleotides: TGTGCCAGCAGTGAACGTCCAGCGGCAGATACGCAGTATTTT.

V and J are TRBV7-8 and TRBJ1-5; 7 nucleotides match TRBD1. The CDR3 totals 14 residues. Germline V gene lookup returns CDR1 SGHVS and CDR2 FQNEAQ. Unmatched junction bases numbered 7, after V lost 3 bases and J lost 8 bases. The CDR3 protein is CASSFTGEAEPQHF. CDR3 sequence (DNA): TGTGCCAGCAGCTTCACAGGGGAGGCAGAGCCCCAGCATTTT. Full variable domain (outside the CDR3, taken from reference TRBV7-8 and TRBJ1-5): GAGVSQSPRYKVAKRGQDVALRCDPISGHVSLFWYQQALGQGPEFLTYFQNEAQLDKSGLPSDRFFAERPEGSVSTLKIQRTQQEDSAVYLCASSFTGEAEPQHFGDGTRLSIL.

J is TRBJ1-2 and V is TRBV6-5; 9 bases are a match to TRBD1. V was pared by 4 bases and J by 8 bases, with 5 bases of the junction left unmatched. The CDR3 consists of 13 residues. Germline assignment: CDR1 MNHEY and CDR2 SVGAGI. The CDR3 sequence is CASSWRQGDGYTF. CDR3 nucleotides: TGTGCCAGCAGTTGGCGACAGGGGGACGGCTACACCTTC.

Note on this clone: The sample has other DNA sequences that encode this CDR3 too. This sequence joins TRBV15 and TRBJ1-1; no clear D. Per the germline V gene, CDR1 is LNHNV and CDR2 is YYDKDF (reference sequence). This CDR3 contains 16 residues. V was clipped by 0 bases and J by 1 base, with 12 bases between them. CDR3 coding DNA: TGTGCCACCAGCAGAGATCTCGGAACAGCGAACACTGAAGCTTTCTTT. Residues: CATSRDLGTANTEAFF.

J is TRBJ2-5 and V is TRBV10-3, with TRBD1 identical over 7 bases. The last part of the DNA fits TRBJ2-7 better; the J call may be wrong. Germline values: CDR1 ENHRY, CDR2 SYGVKD. This CDR3 region has 15 residues. The CDR3 DNA follows: TGTGCCATCAGTAAAGCCGGGACAGTAGTCTACGAGCAGTACTTC. Residues: CAISKAGTVVYEQYF.

The rearrangement links TRBV6-5 to TRBJ2-5; a weak D match, TRBD2 (6 bases). Germline V gene lookup returns CDR1 MNHEY and CDR2 SVGAGI. The germline V and J ends were trimmed by 2 bases and 4 bases, with 14 bases remaining between them. CDR3 length: 15 amino acids. CDR3 protein: CASSYIGAGIETQYF. The DNA of the CDR3 is TGTGCCAGCAGTTACATCGGTGCGGGGATAGAGACCCAGTACTTC.

This chain links TRBV6-4 with TRBJ2-3; D perhaps matches TRBD1 (5 bases). The CDR3 totals 13 residues. CDR1 MRHNA and CDR2 SNTAGT come from the germline V gene. Trimming took 0 bases from V and 9 from J, leaving 10 bases between them. The CDR3 spells CASSDSDPGTQYF. The CDR3 bases are TGTGCCAGCAGTGACTCGGACCCAGGGACGCAGTATTTT.

The chain employs TRBV7-9 and TRBJ2-5; D is possibly TRBD2 (5 bases). This CDR3 has 17 residues. Per germline, CDR1 SEHNR and CDR2 FQNEAQ (reference sequence). Trimming shortened V by 5 bases and J by 4 bases, and 23 bases separated the two germline ends. CDR3 loop: CASSRVLKEVSRETQYF. The CDR3 bases are TGTGCCAGCAGCAGGGTCCTAAAGGAGGTGTCCAGAGAGACCCAGTACTTC.